Below are 10 T cell receptor beta chains sequenced from a single sample in a study of CD8+ T cells in alopecia areata. Treatment meaning: oral pan-JAK inhibitor, 5-10 mg twice daily. Once RNA had been extracted, it was reverse transcribed into cDNA to act as the sequencing template. The method was immunoSEQ multiplex PCR; TCRdb's version includes in-frame clones alone and lacks a portion of them. This sample yields roughly 100,000 clones, of which roughly 64% are seen a single time; 15% belongs to the top ten. The material sequenced was CD8+ T cells sorted from blood, taken at week 4, from a patient treated with tofacitinib. All receptors come from a human donor with alopecia areata.

The V call is TRBV7-6, the J call TRBJ2-7; 9 positions agree with TRBD1. Germline V gene data show CDR1 as SGHVS and CDR2 as FNYEAQ. The trim removed 4 bases at V and 5 bases at J, leaving 6 bases unmatched. The CDR3 covers 14 residues. The CDR3 protein is CASSSGTGLNEQYF. The CDR3 DNA sequence: TGTGCCAGCAGCTCCGGGACAGGGTTAAACGAGCAGTACTTC.

This clone was observed a handful of times. This chain links TRBV27 with TRBJ2-7, with 7 bases that match TRBD1. The CDR3 sequence is 15 residues long. After removal of 8 bases from V and 3 bases from J, the junction contained 13 bases not matched to a gene. Germline V gene data show CDR1 as MNHEY and CDR2 as SMNVEV (reference sequence). CDR3 sequence reads: CASAPPGTAFYEQYF. The CDR3 bases are TGTGCCAGCGCCCCCCCCGGGACAGCATTCTACGAGCAGTACTTC.

This clone was counted once. This chain joins TRBV4-3 and TRBJ2-7; D remains ambiguous. Trimming stripped 1 base from V and 2 bases from J, with 9 bases between. The CDR3 runs 14 residues. The germline V gene has CDR1 LGHNA and CDR2 YSLEER. The CDR3 sequence: CASSQASGTYEQYF. CDR3 sequence (DNA): TGCGCCAGCAGCCAAGCGTCGGGCACCTACGAGCAGTACTTC.

This clone was seen a single time. This chain uses TRBV5-1 with TRBJ2-1, with D perhaps matching TRBD2 (6 bases). There are 16 residues in the CDR3. Trimming cost V 4 bases and J 0 bases, with 14 bases left between them. Germline assignment: CDR1 SGHRS and CDR2 YFSETQ. Written as DNA, the CDR3 is TGCGCCAGCAGCGGCGGGACTTTGAGCTCCTACAATGAGCAGTTCTTC. Its protein is CASSGGTLSSYNEQFF.

CDR3 DNA: TGTGCCAGCAGTGAATCGGGTCAGCCCCAGCATTTT. This translates into CASSESGQPQHF. The chain couples TRBV25-1 to TRBJ1-5; D not certain. The CDR3 contains 12 residues. Trimming shortened V by 1 base and J by 6 bases, and 4 bases separated the two germline ends. Per germline, CDR1 MGHDK and CDR2 SYGVNS.

This chain uses TRBV5-4 with TRBJ2-3, with D unresolved. The length of the CDR3 is 16 residues. V lost 4 bases and J lost 0, with 15 bases in between. The germline gives CDR1 SGHNT, CDR2 YYREEE (reference sequence). The CDR3 bases are TGTGCCAGCAGCCAAGAGGATAGCCCAAGCACAGATACGCAGTATTTT. Translated: CASSQEDSPSTDTQYF.

The J gene is TRBJ2-1, the V gene TRBV11-2, with TRBD2 identical over 13 bases. Germline V gene data show CDR1 as SGHAT and CDR2 as FQNNGV. This CDR3 contains 15 residues. Trimming cost V 5 bases and J 8 bases; bases outside gene matches: 6. In DNA, the CDR3 is TGTGCCAGCAGCATACTAGCGGGAGGGCCTCATGAGCAGTTCTTC. Encoded protein: CASSILAGGPHEQFF.

The chain carries TRBV13 and TRBJ2-5; D call uncertain. Trimming removed 7 bases from V and 2 bases from J, with 11 bases in between. CDR1 is PRHDT, CDR2 FYEKMQ, per germline (reference sequence). The CDR3 runs to 13 residues. CDR3 amino acids: CASNSGAQETQYF. CDR3 DNA: TGTGCCAGCAATAGTGGAGCGCAAGAGACCCAGTACTTC.

This rearrangement joins TRBV19 to TRBJ1-2, with no clear D. CDR3 length: 13 residues. Trimming took off 5 bases at V and 2 bases at J, with 9 bases between the two ends. Germline CDR1 and CDR2: LNHDA and SQIVND (reference sequence). CDR3 sequence (DNA): TGTGCCAGTAGTCTCTCCAGGAACTATGGCTACACCTTC. Translating gives CASSLSRNYGYTF. Complete variable domain (other parts from reference TRBV19 and TRBJ1-2): DGGITQSPKYLFRKEGQNVTLSCEQNLNHDAMYWYRQDPGQGLRLIYYSQIVNDFQKGDIAEGYSVSREKKESFPLTVTSAQKNPTAFYLCASSLSRNYGYTFGSGTRLTVV.

This rearrangement joins TRBV10-3 to TRBJ1-2; D gene unclear. There are 14 residues in the CDR3. CDR1 and CDR2 from the germline V gene are ENHRY and SYGVKD. The ends were cut back, 0 bases at V and 8 bases at J, with 13 bases in the middle. Here the CDR3 reads CAISESATLWGYTF. The CDR3 DNA reads TGTGCCATCAGTGAGTCGGCCACCCTTTGGGGCTACACCTTC.